Presented here are 3 T cell receptor beta chains from one specimen sequenced in a study of Graves' ophthalmopathy and Graves' hyperthyroidism. RNA transcripts were the source from which TCR beta CDR3 regions were amplified. Second-round multiplex PCR followed a first-round RT-PCR using HTBI primers. TCRdb fed the multiplex PCR reads into MiXCR, producing one record per CDR3 protein. In the table there are approximately 410,000 distinct CDR3 sequences, less than 20% of which are singletons. The sample was peripheral blood. All receptors come from a woman in her late teens or twenties with stable Graves' hyperthyroidism.

This clonotype appeared many times. This rearrangement joins TRBV9 to TRBJ1-1; D unclear. Trimming removed 4 bases from V and 8 bases from J, with 12 bases in between. The germline gives CDR1 SGDLS, CDR2 YYNGEE. This CDR3 comprises 12 residues. The CDR3 DNA is TGTGCCAGCAGCTTCACCGGGAAGGAAGCTTTCTTT. Protein: CASSFTGKEAFF.

In this sample, this clonotype turned up many times. The chain has TRBV24-1 and TRBJ1-5, with no clear D. Germline CDR1 and CDR2: KGHDR and SFDVKD. V gave up 6 bases and J gave up 2 bases, with 7 bases separating them. The CDR3 has 13 amino acids. The CDR3 region is CATSRVGNQPQHF. The CDR3 bases are TGTGCCACCAGTCGGGTGGGCAATCAGCCCCAGCATTTT.

A note on this clonotype: Since a much larger clone is just one base distant, this may be a read error. The chain has TRBV12-3 or TRBV12-4 and TRBJ2-7; perhaps TRBD1 as D (5 bases). The CDR3 covers 11 residues. CDR3 bases: TGTGCCATCAGTTCCAGGGTCGGGCAGTACTTC. It encodes CAISSRVGQYF.